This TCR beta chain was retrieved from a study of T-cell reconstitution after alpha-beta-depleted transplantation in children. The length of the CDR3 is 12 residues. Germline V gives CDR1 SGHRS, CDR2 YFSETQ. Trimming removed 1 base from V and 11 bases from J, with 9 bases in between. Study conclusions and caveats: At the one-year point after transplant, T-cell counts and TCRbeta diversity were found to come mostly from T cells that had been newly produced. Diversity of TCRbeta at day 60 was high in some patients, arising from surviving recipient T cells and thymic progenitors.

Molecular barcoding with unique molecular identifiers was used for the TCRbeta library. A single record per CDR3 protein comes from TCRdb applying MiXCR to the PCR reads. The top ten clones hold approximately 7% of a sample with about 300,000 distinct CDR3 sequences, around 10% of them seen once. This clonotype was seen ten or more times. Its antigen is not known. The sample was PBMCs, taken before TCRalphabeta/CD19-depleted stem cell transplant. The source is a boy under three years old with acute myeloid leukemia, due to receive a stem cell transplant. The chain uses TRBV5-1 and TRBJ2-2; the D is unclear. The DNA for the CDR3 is TGCGCCAGCAGCTTGTTGGATGGAGAGCTGTTTTTT. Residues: CASSLLDGELFF.